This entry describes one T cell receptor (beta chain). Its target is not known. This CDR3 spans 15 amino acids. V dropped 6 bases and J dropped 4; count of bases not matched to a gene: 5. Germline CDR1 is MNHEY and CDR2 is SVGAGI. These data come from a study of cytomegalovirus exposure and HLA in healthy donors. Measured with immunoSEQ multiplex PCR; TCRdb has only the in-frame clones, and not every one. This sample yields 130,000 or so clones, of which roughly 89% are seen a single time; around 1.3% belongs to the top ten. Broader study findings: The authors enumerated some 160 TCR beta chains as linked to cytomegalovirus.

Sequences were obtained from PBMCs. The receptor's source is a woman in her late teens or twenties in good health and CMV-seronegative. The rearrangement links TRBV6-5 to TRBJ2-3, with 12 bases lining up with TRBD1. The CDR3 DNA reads TGTGCCAGCAGCCGTGGGACAGGGGGCCCAGATACGCAGTATTTT. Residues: CASSRGTGGPDTQYF.